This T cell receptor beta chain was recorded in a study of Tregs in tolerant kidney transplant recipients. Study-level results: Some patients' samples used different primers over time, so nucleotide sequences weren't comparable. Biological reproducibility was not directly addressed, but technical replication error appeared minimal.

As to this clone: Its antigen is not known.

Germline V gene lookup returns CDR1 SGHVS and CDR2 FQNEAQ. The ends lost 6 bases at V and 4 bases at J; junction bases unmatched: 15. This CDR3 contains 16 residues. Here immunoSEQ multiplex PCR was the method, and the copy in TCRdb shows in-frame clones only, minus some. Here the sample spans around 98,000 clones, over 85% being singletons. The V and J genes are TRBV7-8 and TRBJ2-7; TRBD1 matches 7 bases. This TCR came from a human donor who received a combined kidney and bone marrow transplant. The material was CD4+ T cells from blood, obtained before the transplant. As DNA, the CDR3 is TGTGCCAGCAGTCCAACCTGGGGGACAGAGACTTACGAGCAGTACTTC. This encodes CASSPTWGTETYEQYF. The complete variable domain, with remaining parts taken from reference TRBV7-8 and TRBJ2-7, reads GAGVSQSPRYKVAKRGQDVALRCDPISGHVSLFWYQQALGQGPEFLTYFQNEAQLDKSGLPSDRFFAERPEGSVSTLKIQRTQQEDSAVYLCASSPTWGTETYEQYFGPGTRLTVT.